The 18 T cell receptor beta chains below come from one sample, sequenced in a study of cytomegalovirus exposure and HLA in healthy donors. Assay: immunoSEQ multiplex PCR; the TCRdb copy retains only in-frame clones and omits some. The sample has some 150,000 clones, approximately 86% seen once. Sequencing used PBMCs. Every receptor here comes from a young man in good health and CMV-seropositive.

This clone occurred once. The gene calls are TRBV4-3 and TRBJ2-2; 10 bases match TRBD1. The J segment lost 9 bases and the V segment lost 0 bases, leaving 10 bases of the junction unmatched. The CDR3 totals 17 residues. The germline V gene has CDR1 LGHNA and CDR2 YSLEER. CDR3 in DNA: TGCGCCAGCAGCCAAGATGTCGGGACAGGGGTAACGAGGGAGCTGTTTTTT. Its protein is CASSQDVGTGVTRELFF.

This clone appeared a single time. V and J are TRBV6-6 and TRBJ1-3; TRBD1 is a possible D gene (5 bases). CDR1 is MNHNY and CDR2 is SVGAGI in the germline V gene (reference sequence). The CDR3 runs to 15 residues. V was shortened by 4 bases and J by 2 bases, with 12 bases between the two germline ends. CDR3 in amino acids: CASSSPGGAGNTIYF. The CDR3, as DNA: TGTGCCAGCAGTTCACCTGGGGGGGCTGGAAACACCATATATTTT.

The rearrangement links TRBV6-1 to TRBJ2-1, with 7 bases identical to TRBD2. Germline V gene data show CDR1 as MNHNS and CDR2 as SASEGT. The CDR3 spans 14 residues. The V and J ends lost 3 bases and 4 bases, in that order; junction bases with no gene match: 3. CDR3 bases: TGTGCCAGCAGTGAGGTAGCGGGTTACAATGAGCAGTTCTTC. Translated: CASSEVAGYNEQFF.

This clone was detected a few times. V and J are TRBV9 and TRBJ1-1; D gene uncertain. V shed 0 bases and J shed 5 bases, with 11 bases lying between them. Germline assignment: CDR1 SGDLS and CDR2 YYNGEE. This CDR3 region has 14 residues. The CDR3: CASSVDKGGTEAFF. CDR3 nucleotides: TGTGCCAGCAGCGTAGATAAGGGCGGGACTGAAGCTTTCTTT. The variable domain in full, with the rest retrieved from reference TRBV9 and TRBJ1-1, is DSGVTQTPKHLITATGQRVTLRCSPRSGDLSVYWYQQSLDQGLQFLIQYYNGEERAKGNILERFSAQQFPDLHSELNLSSLELGDSALYFCASSVDKGGTEAFFGQGTRLTVV.

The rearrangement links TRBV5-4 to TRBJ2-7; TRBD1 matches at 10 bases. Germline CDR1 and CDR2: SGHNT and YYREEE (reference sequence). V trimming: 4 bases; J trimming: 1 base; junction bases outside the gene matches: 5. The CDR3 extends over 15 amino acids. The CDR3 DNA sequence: TGTGCCAGCAGCCCTGGACAGGGGGGATCCTACGAGCAGTACTTC. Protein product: CASSPGQGGSYEQYF.

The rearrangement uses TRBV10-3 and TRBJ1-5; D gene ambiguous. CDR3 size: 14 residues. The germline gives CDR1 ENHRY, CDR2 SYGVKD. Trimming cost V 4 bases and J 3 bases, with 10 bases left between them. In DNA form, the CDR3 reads TGTGCCATCAGTGTAGCAGAAACCAATCAGCCCCAGCATTTT. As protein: CAISVAETNQPQHF.

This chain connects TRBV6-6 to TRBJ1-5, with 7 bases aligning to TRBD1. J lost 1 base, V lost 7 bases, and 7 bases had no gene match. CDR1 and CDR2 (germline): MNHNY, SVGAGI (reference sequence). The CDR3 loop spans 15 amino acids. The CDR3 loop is CASTVTTGSNQPQHF. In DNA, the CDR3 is TGTGCCAGCACTGTAACGACAGGGAGCAATCAGCCCCAGCATTTT.

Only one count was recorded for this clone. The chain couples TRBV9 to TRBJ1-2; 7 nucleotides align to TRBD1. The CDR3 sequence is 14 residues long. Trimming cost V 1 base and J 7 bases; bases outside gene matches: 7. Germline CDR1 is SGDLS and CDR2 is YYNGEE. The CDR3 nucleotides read TGTGCCAGCAGCGTAAACGTTGGGACAGCTGGCTACACCTTC. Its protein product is CASSVNVGTAGYTF.

The CDR3 is CASSQQGAYQETQYF. CDR3 nucleotides: TGTGCCAGCAGCCAACAGGGGGCTTACCAAGAGACCCAGTACTTC. The J gene is TRBJ2-5, the V gene TRBV6-5; TRBD1 agrees at 9 bases. With V trimmed by 6 bases and J by 0 bases, 5 bases remained unmatched. This CDR3 comprises 15 residues. CDR1 is MNHEY, CDR2 SVGAGI, per germline.

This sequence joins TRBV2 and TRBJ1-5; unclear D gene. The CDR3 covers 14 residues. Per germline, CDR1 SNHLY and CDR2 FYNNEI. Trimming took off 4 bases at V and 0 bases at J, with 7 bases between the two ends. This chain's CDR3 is CASSVSSSNQPQHF. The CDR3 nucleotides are TGTGCCAGCAGTGTATCCAGTAGCAATCAGCCCCAGCATTTT.

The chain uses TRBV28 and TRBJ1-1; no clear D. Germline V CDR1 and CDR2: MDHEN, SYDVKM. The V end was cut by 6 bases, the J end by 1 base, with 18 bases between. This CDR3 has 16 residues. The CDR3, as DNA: TGTGCCAGCAGCCTTCTAACGTCTACGCCGAACACTGAAGCTTTCTTT. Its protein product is CASSLLTSTPNTEAFF.

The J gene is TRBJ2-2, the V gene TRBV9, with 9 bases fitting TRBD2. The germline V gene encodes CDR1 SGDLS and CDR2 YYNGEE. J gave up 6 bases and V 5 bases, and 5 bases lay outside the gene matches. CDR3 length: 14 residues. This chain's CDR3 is CASRSSGSPGELFF. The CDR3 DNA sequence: TGTGCCAGCAGGAGTAGCGGGAGCCCCGGGGAGCTGTTTTTT.

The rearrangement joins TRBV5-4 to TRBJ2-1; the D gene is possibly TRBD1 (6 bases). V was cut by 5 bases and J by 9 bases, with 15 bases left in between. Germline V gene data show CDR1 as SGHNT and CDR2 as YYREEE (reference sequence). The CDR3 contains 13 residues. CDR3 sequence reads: CASSLPQGGEQFF. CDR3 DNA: TGTGCCAGCAGTCTTCCACAGGGTGGTGAGCAGTTCTTC. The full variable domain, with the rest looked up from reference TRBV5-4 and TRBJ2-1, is ETGVTQSPTHLIKTRGQQVTLRCSSQSGHNTVSWYQQALGQGPQFIFQYYREEENGRGNFPPRFSGLQFPNYSSELNVNALELDDSALYLCASSLPQGGEQFFGPGTRLTVL.

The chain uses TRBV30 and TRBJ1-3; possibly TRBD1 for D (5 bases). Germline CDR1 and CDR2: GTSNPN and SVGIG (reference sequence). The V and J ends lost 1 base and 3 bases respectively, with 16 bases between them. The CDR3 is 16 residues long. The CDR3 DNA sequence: TGTGCCTGGAGTGACCCTCTACTCACAGGTGGAAACACCATATATTTT. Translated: CAWSDPLLTGGNTIYF.

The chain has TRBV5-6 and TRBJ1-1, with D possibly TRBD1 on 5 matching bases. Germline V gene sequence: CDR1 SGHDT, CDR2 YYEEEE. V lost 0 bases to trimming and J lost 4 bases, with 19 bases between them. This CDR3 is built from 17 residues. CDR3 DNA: TGTGCCAGCAGCTTGGGGTTGGGGCGAAAAATCGGCACTGAAGCTTTCTTT. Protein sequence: CASSLGLGRKIGTEAFF.

The CDR3 region is CASSLSPQDGYTF. The DNA of the CDR3 is TGTGCCAGCAGCTTAAGTCCTCAGGATGGCTACACCTTC. V usage is TRBV7-9 and J usage is TRBJ1-2; D uncertain. CDR1 and CDR2 from the germline V gene are SEHNR and FQNEAQ (reference sequence). The CDR3 extends over 13 amino acids. The V and J ends lost 2 bases and 6 bases respectively, with 10 bases between them. Based on the CDR3 plus reference TRBV7-9 and TRBJ1-2, the full variable domain is DTGVSQNPRHKITKRGQNVTFRCDPISEHNRLYWYRQTLGQGPEFLTYFQNEAQLEKSRLLSDRFSAERPKGSFSTLEIQRTEQGDSAMYLCASSLSPQDGYTFGSGTRLTVV.

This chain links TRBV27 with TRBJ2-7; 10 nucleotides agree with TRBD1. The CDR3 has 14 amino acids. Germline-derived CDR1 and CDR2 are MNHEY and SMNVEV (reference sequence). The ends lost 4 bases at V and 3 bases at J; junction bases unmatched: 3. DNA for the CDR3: TGTGCCAGCAGTTGGGACAGGGGCCTCTACGAGCAGTACTTC. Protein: CASSWDRGLYEQYF.

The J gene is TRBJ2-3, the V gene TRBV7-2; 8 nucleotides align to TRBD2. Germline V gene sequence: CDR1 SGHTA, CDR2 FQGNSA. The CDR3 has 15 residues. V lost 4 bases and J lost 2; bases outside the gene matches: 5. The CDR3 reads CASSSTSEYTDTQYF. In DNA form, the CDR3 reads TGTGCCAGCAGCTCGACTAGCGAGTACACAGATACGCAGTATTTT.